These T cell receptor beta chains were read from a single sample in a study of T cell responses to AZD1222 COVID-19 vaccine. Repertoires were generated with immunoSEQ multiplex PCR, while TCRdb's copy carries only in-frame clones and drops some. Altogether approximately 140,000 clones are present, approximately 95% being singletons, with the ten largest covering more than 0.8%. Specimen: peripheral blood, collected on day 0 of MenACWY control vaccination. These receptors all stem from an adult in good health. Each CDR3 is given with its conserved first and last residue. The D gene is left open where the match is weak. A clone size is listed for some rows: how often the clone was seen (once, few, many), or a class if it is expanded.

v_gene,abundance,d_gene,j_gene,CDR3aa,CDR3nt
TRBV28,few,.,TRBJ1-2,CASRTPGTTNYGYTF,TGTGCCAGCAGAACCCCGGGGACAACTAACTATGGCTACACCTTC
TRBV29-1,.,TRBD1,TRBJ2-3,CSVEGQGMADTQYF,TGCAGCGTTGAAGGACAGGGGATGGCAGATACGCAGTATTTT
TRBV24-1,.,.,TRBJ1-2,CATSDSGTNYGYTF,TGTGCCACCAGTGATTCCGGGACTAACTATGGCTACACCTTC
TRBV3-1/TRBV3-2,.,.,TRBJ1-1,CASSQGVGPPHTLAFF,TGTGCCAGCAGCCAAGGGGTGGGGCCCCCGCATACCCTAGCTTTCTTT
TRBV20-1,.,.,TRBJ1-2,CSARSNYGYTF,TGCAGTGCTAGGAGTAACTATGGCTACACCTTC
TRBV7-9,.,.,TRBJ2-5,CASSFARGSSETQYF,TGTGCCAGCAGCTTCGCCAGGGGATCTTCGGAGACCCAGTACTTC
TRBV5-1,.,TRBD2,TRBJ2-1,CASRETSGDYNEQFF,TGCGCCAGCAGGGAAACTAGCGGAGATTACAATGAGCAGTTCTTC
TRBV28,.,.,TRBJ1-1,CASSPPRDGAGMNTEAFF,TGTGCCAGCAGCCCACCCCGCGATGGGGCAGGTATGAACACTGAAGCTTTCTTT
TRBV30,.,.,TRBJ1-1,CAWSVGGGTEAFF,TGTGCCTGGAGTGTCGGGGGGGGCACTGAAGCTTTCTTT
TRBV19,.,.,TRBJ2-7,CASSGTGSSYEQYF,TGTGCCAGTAGCGGGACGGGAAGCTCCTACGAGCAGTACTTC
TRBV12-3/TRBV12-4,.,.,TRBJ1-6,CASSPTGSSPLHF,TGTGCCAGCAGTCCCACAGGGAGTTCACCCCTCCACTTT
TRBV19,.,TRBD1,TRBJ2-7,CATGSGTGAYEQYF,TGTGCCACGGGCTCCGGGACAGGGGCCTACGAGCAGTACTTC
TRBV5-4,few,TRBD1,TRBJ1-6,CASSLGTGTGFSPLHF,TGTGCCAGCAGCCTTGGAACCGGGACAGGATTTTCACCCCTCCACTTT
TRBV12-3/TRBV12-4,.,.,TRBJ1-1,CASSTSAGSEAFF,.
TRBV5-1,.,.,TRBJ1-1,CASSTGTQTEAFF,TGCGCCAGCAGCACCGGGACACAAACTGAAGCTTTCTTT
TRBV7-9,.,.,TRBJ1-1,CASSLVDRNTEAFF,TGTGCCAGCAGCTTAGTAGACAGAAACACTGAAGCTTTCTTT
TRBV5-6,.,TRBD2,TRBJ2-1,CASIPLGTSGQSSYNEQFF,TGTGCCAGCATCCCCCTTGGGACTAGCGGACAGAGCTCCTACAATGAGCAGTTCTTC
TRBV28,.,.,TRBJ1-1,CASSPTATRNTEAFF,TGTGCCAGCAGTCCTACAGCTACGAGGAACACTGAAGCTTTCTTT
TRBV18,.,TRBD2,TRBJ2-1,CASSPGLAAENEQFF,TGTGCCAGCTCTCCCGGACTAGCGGCCGAGAATGAGCAGTTCTTC
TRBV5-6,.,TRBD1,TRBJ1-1,CASSPRPTGYTEAFF,TGTGCCAGCAGTCCGAGACCGACAGGGTACACTGAAGCTTTCTTT
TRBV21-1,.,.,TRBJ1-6,CASTDRDRVLESYNSPLHF,TGTGCCAGCACCGACCGGGACAGGGTATTAGAATCCTATAATTCACCCCTCCACTTT
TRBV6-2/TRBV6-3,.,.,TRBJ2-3,CASSTQDITDTQYF,TGTGCCAGCAGTACCCAGGACATCACAGATACGCAGTATTTT
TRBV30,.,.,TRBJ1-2,CAWSPTGASRYTF,TGTGCCTGGAGCCCAACGGGGGCAAGTCGCTACACCTTC
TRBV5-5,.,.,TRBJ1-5,CASSFEGGPYSNQPQHF,TGTGCCAGCAGCTTCGAAGGCGGGCCCTATAGCAATCAGCCCCAGCATTTT
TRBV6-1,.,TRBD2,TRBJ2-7,CASSGGPGGAHYEQYF,TGTGCCAGCAGTGGGGGTCCGGGGGGGGCCCATTACGAGCAGTACTTC
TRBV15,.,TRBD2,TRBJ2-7,CATSRESPSRGTGEQYF,TGTGCCACCAGCAGAGAATCGCCCTCGCGGGGGACGGGAGAGCAGTACTTC
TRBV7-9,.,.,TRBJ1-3,CASSPDSSGNTIYF,TGTGCCAGCAGCCCAGACAGTTCAGGAAACACCATATATTTT
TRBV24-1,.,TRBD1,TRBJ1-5,CATSDRDRAQPQHF,TGTGCCACCAGTGACCGGGACAGGGCTCAGCCCCAGCATTTT
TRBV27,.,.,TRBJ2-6,CASSLRTGISGANVLTF,TGTGCCAGCAGTCTGCGGACCGGAATCTCTGGGGCCAACGTCCTGACTTTC
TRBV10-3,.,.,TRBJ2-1,CAISDSSSEQFF,TGTGCCATCAGTGACAGCAGCTCTGAGCAGTTCTTC
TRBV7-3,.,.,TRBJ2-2,CASSEGATGELFF,TGTGCCAGCAGCGAAGGCGCTACCGGGGAGCTGTTTTTT
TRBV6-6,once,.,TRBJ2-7,CASSYLGGSSYEQYF,TGTGCCAGCAGTTACTTGGGCGGTAGCTCCTACGAGCAGTACTTC
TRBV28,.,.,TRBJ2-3,CASSLPTLSGLQGDTQYF,TGTGCCAGCAGTTTACCCACCTTATCGGGGCTCCAGGGAGATACGCAGTATTTT
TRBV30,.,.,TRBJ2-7,CACMSRSYEQYF,TGTGCCTGCATGAGTCGCTCCTACGAGCAGTACTTC
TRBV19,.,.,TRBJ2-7,CASSGTRFAYEQYF,TGTGCCAGTAGTGGGACTCGCTTCGCCTACGAGCAGTACTTC
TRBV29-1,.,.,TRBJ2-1,CSGERGGWTYNEQFF,TGCAGCGGTGAGAGGGGGGGGTGGACCTACAATGAGCAGTTCTTC
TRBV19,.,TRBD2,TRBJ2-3,CASSIKGRGEDTQYF,TGTGCCAGTAGTATAAAGGGGAGGGGCGAAGATACGCAGTATTTT
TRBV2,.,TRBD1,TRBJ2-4,CASSGTDDRNIQYF,TGTGCCAGCAGCGGGACAGACGATAGGAACATTCAGTACTTC
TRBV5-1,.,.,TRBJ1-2,CASSLYAGSGGGYTF,TGCGCCAGCAGCTTGTATGCAGGCTCCGGGGGTGGCTACACCTTC
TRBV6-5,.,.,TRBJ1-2,CASTQAQSYGYTF,TGTGCCAGCACTCAGGCACAGAGCTATGGCTACACCTTC
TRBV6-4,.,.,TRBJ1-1,CASSRRKNTEAFF,TGTGCCAGCAGTCGACGGAAGAACACTGAAGCTTTCTTT
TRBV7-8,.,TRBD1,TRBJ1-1,CASSARDRGINTEAFF,TGTGCCAGCAGCGCCCGGGACAGGGGGATTAACACTGAAGCTTTCTTT
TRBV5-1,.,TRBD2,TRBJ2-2,CASSETSGSLFTGELFF,TGCGCCAGCAGCGAGACTAGCGGGAGTCTCTTCACCGGGGAGCTGTTTTTT
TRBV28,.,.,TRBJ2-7,CASSLQGYEQYF,TGTGCCAGCAGTTTACAGGGTTACGAGCAGTACTTC
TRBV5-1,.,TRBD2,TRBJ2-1,CASSLRTSGSHEQFF,TGCGCCAGCAGCTTAAGGACTAGCGGGAGTCATGAGCAGTTCTTC
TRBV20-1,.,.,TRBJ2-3,CSASTLDTQYF,TGCAGTGCTAGCACACTAGATACGCAGTATTTT
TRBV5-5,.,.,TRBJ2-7,CASSLVSQTYEQYF,TGTGCCAGCAGCTTGGTGTCACAGACCTACGAGCAGTACTTC
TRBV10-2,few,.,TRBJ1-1,CASSRGVNTEAFF,TGCGCCAGCAGTCGGGGCGTTAACACTGAAGCTTTCTTT
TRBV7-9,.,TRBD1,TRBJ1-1,CASSHRGTEAFF,TGTGCCAGCAGCCACAGGGGGACTGAAGCTTTCTTT
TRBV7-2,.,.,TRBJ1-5,CASSLALVNQPQHF,TGTGCCAGCAGCTTAGCATTAGTGAATCAGCCCCAGCATTTT